This T cell receptor beta chain was observed in a study of shared clonotypes between healthy human individuals. Overall study context: Per donor, CD8 memory used one plate, CD8 naive used two, CD4 memory used three and CD4 naive used three.

Study-wide findings and caveats: Generally, naive subsets (rather than memory subsets) showed larger estimated richness.

Each donor was a Caucasian adult residing in Nashville, Tennessee. Splitting of CD4+ cells produced CD45RA+ naive and CD45RA-negative memory subsets. This clone was seen more than once but under ten times. The target antigen is unknown. The CDR3 is 14 amino acids. Germline assignment: CDR1 SEHNR and CDR2 FQNEAQ (reference sequence). Trimming cost V 2 bases and J 8 bases, with 15 bases left between them. The method was immunoSEQ multiplex PCR; TCRdb's version includes in-frame clones alone and lacks a portion of them. The sample lists a few million clones, approximately 92% occurring once. Sequenced input: naive CD4+ T cells sorted from blood. The subset denotes: CD45RA+ positively selected. This sequence originates from a young man in good health. The chain recombines TRBV7-9 with TRBJ1-2, with D uncertain. CDR3 nucleotides: TGTGCCAGCAGCTTACTACAGTCATATGAGGGCTACACCTTC. Translation gives CASSLLQSYEGYTF.